The 19 T cell receptor beta chains given below trace back to one sample, sequenced in a study of somatic mutations in cytotoxic T cells in rheumatoid arthritis. The data were produced by immunoSEQ multiplex PCR, yet TCRdb's version contains in-frame clones alone and is incomplete. The sample has just over 15,000 clones; about 69% are singletons. Specimen: CD8+ T cells sorted from blood. The receptors derive from an adult with rheumatoid arthritis.

Comment on this clone: Other DNA variants within this sample encode the same CDR3. V gene TRBV28 combines with J gene TRBJ1-2, with D hard to call. CDR1 MDHEN and CDR2 SYDVKM come from the germline V gene. V was trimmed by 7 bases and J by 2 bases, leaving 11 bases between them. The CDR3 consists of 13 residues. CDR3 in amino acids: CASKTTGNYGYTF. The CDR3 region has the DNA TGTGCCAGCAAGACGACCGGAAACTATGGCTACACCTTC.

The V gene is TRBV7-8, the J gene TRBJ2-3, with 15 bases lining up with TRBD2. The V and J ends lost 5 bases and 1 base, in that order; junction bases with no gene match: 10. Germline V gene sequence: CDR1 SGHVS, CDR2 FQNEAQ. This CDR3 is built from 19 residues. CDR3 region: CASSTPGLAGGLGTDTQYF. The CDR3 region has the DNA TGTGCCAGCAGCACCCCGGGACTAGCGGGGGGCCTTGGCACAGATACGCAGTATTTT.

The chain employs TRBV19 and TRBJ1-2, with a weak D call TRBD1 (5 bases). The CDR3 length is 12 residues. V lost 7 bases to trimming and J lost 2 bases, with 8 bases between them. Germline V gene lookup returns CDR1 LNHDA and CDR2 SQIVND (reference sequence). The CDR3 spells CASTRDNYGYTF. CDR3 nucleotide sequence: TGTGCCAGTACGCGGGACAACTATGGCTACACCTTC.

The V gene is TRBV7-9, the J gene TRBJ2-1; no definite D call. The germline V gene has CDR1 SEHNR and CDR2 FQNEAQ (reference sequence). Trimming took 2 bases from V and 4 from J, leaving 6 bases between them. This CDR3 is built from 13 residues. For the CDR3, the DNA is TGTGCCAGCAGCTTATCGGTATACAATGAGCAGTTCTTC. It encodes CASSLSVYNEQFF.

DNA of the CDR3: TGTGCCAGCACTAGCGGCTACGAGCAGTACTTC. It encodes CASTSGYEQYF. This chain links TRBV27 with TRBJ2-7; TRBD2 matches 7 bases. CDR1 is MNHEY and CDR2 is SMNVEV in the germline V gene (reference sequence). CDR3 size: 11 residues. V dropped 7 bases and J dropped 3; count of bases not matched to a gene: 0.

The rearrangement uses TRBV11-3 and TRBJ2-2; D is perhaps TRBD1 or TRBD2 (7 bases each). The germline V gene encodes CDR1 SGHNT and CDR2 YENEEA. Trimming pared 2 bases from V and 6 bases from J, leaving 13 bases between. The CDR3 has 15 amino acids. As DNA, the CDR3 is TGTGCCAGCAGCTTAACGACAGGGAGGGCCGGGGAGCTGTTTTTT. As protein: CASSLTTGRAGELFF.

This chain joins TRBV30 and TRBJ2-7, with 8 bases that match TRBD2. Losses at the gene ends were 0 bases for V and 0 bases for J; bases not matched to a gene: 7. This CDR3 has 16 residues. In germline, CDR1 is GTSNPN, CDR2 SVGIG (reference sequence). CDR3 in amino acids: CAWSVGLAQTSYEQYF. CDR3 bases: TGTGCCTGGAGTGTAGGACTAGCTCAGACCTCCTACGAGCAGTACTTC.

This chain connects TRBV5-5 to TRBJ1-1; D gene ambiguous. The germline V and J ends were trimmed by 0 bases and 7 bases, with 7 bases remaining between them. CDR3 length equals 12 residues. Germline lookup yields CDR1 SGHKS and CDR2 YYEKEE (reference sequence). CDR3 protein: CASSLAEGEAFF. CDR3 coding DNA: TGTGCCAGCAGCTTGGCCGAGGGTGAAGCTTTCTTT.

The chain combines TRBV7-9 with TRBJ2-3; D is undetermined. Germline V CDR1 and CDR2: SEHNR, FQNEAQ (reference sequence). V shed 5 bases and J shed 1 base, with 16 bases lying between them. The CDR3 totals 16 residues. CDR3: CASSQIGGVGTDTQYF. The CDR3, as DNA: TGTGCCAGCAGCCAAATTGGTGGGGTCGGCACAGATACGCAGTATTTT.

The rearrangement joins TRBV7-6 to TRBJ1-2, with TRBD1 as a possible D gene (5 bases). The CDR3 has 13 amino acids. Germline V gene sequence: CDR1 SGHVS, CDR2 FNYEAQ. V was pared by 5 bases and J by 7 bases, with 14 bases between. CDR3 region: CASSPDLGVGYTF. CDR3 in DNA: TGTGCCAGCAGCCCCGATTTGGGGGTTGGCTACACCTTC.

The chain joins TRBV29-1 to TRBJ1-2; D might be TRBD1 (5 bases). Between the trimmed V and J ends, which lost 8 bases and 7 bases, there was a span of 17 bases. The CDR3 is 12 residues long. Per germline, CDR1 SQVTM and CDR2 ANQGSEA. The CDR3 loop reads CSTPGGDPGYTF. As DNA, the CDR3 is TGCAGCACCCCCGGGGGGGACCCTGGCTACACCTTC.

The chain links TRBV30 to TRBJ2-1; no clear D gene. CDR3 length: 12 residues. V was clipped by 0 bases and J by 2 bases, with 2 bases between them. Per the germline V gene, CDR1 is GTSNPN and CDR2 is SVGIG (reference sequence). The CDR3 protein is CAWSVAYNEQFF. The CDR3 DNA reads as TGTGCCTGGAGTGTAGCCTACAATGAGCAGTTCTTC. Filled out from reference TRBV30 and TRBJ2-1, the complete variable domain reads SQTIHQWPATLVQPVGSPLSLECTVEGTSNPNLYWYRQAAGRGLQLLFYSVGIGQISSEVPQNLSASRPQDRQFILSSKKLLLSDSGFYLCAWSVAYNEQFFGPGTRLTVL.

J is TRBJ1-2 and V is TRBV19, with 9 bases identical to TRBD1. The CDR3 spans 13 residues. The V segment lost 8 bases and the J segment 4 bases; nucleotides outside the gene matches: 5. Germline CDR1 LNHDA, CDR2 SQIVND (reference sequence). CDR3 bases: TGTGCCAGTGGGACAGGGCCACGCTATGGCTACACCTTC. Its translation is CASGTGPRYGYTF.

The chain uses TRBV11-2 and TRBJ2-7; D remains ambiguous. V lost 7 bases and J 0 bases, leaving 10 bases between the germline ends. CDR3 length: 13 residues. Germline CDR1 reads SGHAT; CDR2 reads FQNNGV. CDR3 nucleotide sequence: TGTGCCAGCAAGCAGGCGAGCTCCTACGAGCAGTACTTC. This sequence encodes CASKQASSYEQYF.

The rearrangement links TRBV7-6 to TRBJ2-7; 12 positions agree with TRBD2. The germline CDR1 and CDR2 sequences are SGHVS and FNYEAQ. V dropped 5 bases and J dropped 1; count of bases not matched to a gene: 15. This CDR3 is built from 19 residues. The CDR3, as DNA: TGTGCCAGCAGCCCCGAAGGGGCTAGCGGGGGGGCCGGGTCCTACGAGCAGTACTTC. Translation gives CASSPEGASGGAGSYEQYF.

The chain links TRBV6-5 to TRBJ2-7; 7 bases are shared with TRBD1. CDR1 is MNHEY, CDR2 SVGAGI, per germline. This CDR3 has 13 amino acids. V shed 10 bases, J shed 3 bases, and the junction held 9 bases outside the gene matches. The CDR3 protein is CATRGTSSYEQYF. The CDR3 nucleotides read TGTGCCACCAGGGGGACATCGAGCTACGAGCAGTACTTC.

This clone has a single count. CDR3 residues: CASSLSRYTGELFF. The CDR3 DNA reads as TGTGCCAGCAGCTTATCGCGGTACACCGGGGAGCTGTTTTTT. The chain links TRBV13 to TRBJ2-2; D unclear. Germline V gives CDR1 PRHDT, CDR2 FYEKMQ (reference sequence). V lost 2 bases to trimming and J lost 3 bases, with 7 bases between them. The CDR3 has 14 amino acids.

The chain recombines TRBV5-1 with TRBJ2-1; the D is unclear. The CDR3 spans 15 residues. CDR1 is SGHRS and CDR2 is YFSETQ in the germline V gene. V lost 4 bases and J lost 4, with 15 bases in between. The DNA of the CDR3 is TGCGCCAGCAGCCTTTCGCGTCCGCTTTACAATGAGCAGTTCTTC. Protein sequence: CASSLSRPLYNEQFF.

The chain recombines TRBV7-9 with TRBJ1-4, with a weak D call TRBD1 (5 bases). Trimming shortened V by 1 base and J by 0 bases, and 9 bases separated the two germline ends. From germline, CDR1 is SEHNR and CDR2 FQNEAQ (reference sequence). The CDR3 consists of 16 residues. The CDR3 is CASSLGWGATNEKLFF. The CDR3 bases are TGTGCCAGCAGCTTAGGTTGGGGCGCAACTAATGAAAAACTGTTTTTT. The full variable domain, rest sourced from reference TRBV7-9 and TRBJ1-4, is DTGVSQNPRHKITKRGQNVTFRCDPISEHNRLYWYRQTLGQGPEFLTYFQNEAQLEKSRLLSDRFSAERPKGSFSTLEIQRTEQGDSAMYLCASSLGWGATNEKLFFGSGTQLSVL.